This T cell receptor beta chain is from a study of blood T cell repertoires in COVID-19. Study-level information: The cDNA or gDNA used as material had been derived from T cells, B-cell-depleted T cells, or PBMCs.

Assay used: immunoSEQ multiplex PCR; TCRdb lists only in-frame clones, some missing. The sample comprises roughly 230,000 clones, over 65% of which are singletons, and under 3.5% rests with the top ten. Participants came from around 25 US areas, aged about 18 to 100 years. For recovered donors of Cohort 3, there were two negative PCRs, clearance, or symptom resolution. Sequencing input: PBMCs or T cells enriched from blood (not recorded which). This sequence was found in a woman aged 60 to 75 who had recovered from COVID-19.

The CDR3 coding sequence is TGCGCCAGCAGCTTGGCATCGGGGGGAGAGCAGCCCCAGCATTTT. This sequence encodes CASSLASGGEQPQHF. The rearrangement joins TRBV5-1 to TRBJ1-5; a weak D match, TRBD1 (5 bases). This CDR3 is built from 15 residues. CDR1 is SGHRS, CDR2 YFSETQ, per germline. Trimming removed 0 bases from V and 7 bases from J, with 14 bases in between.